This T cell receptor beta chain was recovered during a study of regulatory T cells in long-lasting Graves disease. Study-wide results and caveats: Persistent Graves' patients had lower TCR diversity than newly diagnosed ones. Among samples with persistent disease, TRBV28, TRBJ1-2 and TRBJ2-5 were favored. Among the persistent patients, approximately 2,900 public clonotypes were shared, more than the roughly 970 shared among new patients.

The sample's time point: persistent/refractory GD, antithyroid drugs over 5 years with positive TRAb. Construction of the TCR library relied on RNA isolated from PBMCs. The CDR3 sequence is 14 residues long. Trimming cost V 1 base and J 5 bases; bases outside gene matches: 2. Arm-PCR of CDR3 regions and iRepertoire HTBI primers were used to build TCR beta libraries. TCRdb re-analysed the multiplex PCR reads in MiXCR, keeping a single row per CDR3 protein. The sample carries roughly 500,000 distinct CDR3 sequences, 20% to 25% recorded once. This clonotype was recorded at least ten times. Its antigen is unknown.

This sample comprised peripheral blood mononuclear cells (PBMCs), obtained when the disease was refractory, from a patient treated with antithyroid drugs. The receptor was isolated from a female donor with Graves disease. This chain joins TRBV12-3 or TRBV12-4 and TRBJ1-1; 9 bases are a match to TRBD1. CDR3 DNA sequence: TGTGCCAGCAGTTTAGGGGACAGGGCGACTGAAGCTTTCTTT. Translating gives CASSLGDRATEAFF.